This T cell receptor beta chain was recorded in a study of shared clonotypes between healthy human individuals. V lost 2 bases, J lost 5 bases, and 21 bases lay in between. The CDR3 spans 17 residues. CDR1 is SGHAT, CDR2 FQDESV, per germline (reference sequence). Sequencing used immunoSEQ multiplex PCR; TCRdb keeps in-frame clones, though not all of them. This sample has some 200,000 clones, with approximately 70% found just once. A remark on this clone: The antigen remains unidentified.

Overall study results and limits: Represented diversity, genetic and exposure-history alike, was limited by few donors. Several donors held about 4.6% of naive CD4 clonotypes in common. Clonotype sharing levels among donors were expected to vary with sequencing depth.

The sample taken for sequencing was memory CD4+ T cells sorted from blood. The subset: CD45RA-negative fraction. The chain has TRBV11-1 and TRBJ2-5; possibly TRBD1 for D (8 bases). This receptor was obtained from a man between 25 and 39 years old in good health. CDR3 loop: CASSLQGAGLGLETQYF. CDR3 in DNA: TGTGCCAGCAGCTTACAGGGGGCTGGACTAGGCCTTGAGACCCAGTACTTC.